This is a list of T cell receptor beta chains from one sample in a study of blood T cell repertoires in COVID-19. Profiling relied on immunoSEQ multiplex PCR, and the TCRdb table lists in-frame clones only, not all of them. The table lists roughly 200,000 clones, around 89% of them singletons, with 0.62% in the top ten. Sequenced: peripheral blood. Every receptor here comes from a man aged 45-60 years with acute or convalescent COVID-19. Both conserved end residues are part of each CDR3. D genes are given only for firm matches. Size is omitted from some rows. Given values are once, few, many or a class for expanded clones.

cdr3_aa: CASSSRTGVGGTQYF
cdr3_nt: TGTGCCAGTAGTTCCCGGACAGGGGTAGGGGGTACGCAGTATTTT
j_call: TRBJ2-3
v_call: TRBV19
d_call: TRBD1
clone_size: few

cdr3_aa: CSASSSNQPQHF
cdr3_nt: TGCAGTGCTAGTTCGTCTAATCAGCCCCAGCATTTT
j_call: TRBJ1-5
v_call: TRBV20-1
d_call: .
clone_size: .

cdr3_aa: CASSRDRDTEAFF
cdr3_nt: TGTGCCAGCTCACGTGACAGGGACACTGAAGCTTTCTTT
j_call: TRBJ1-1
v_call: TRBV18
d_call: TRBD1
clone_size: few

cdr3_aa: CASSPGTGGSYEQYF
cdr3_nt: TGTGCCAGCAGCCCCGGGACAGGGGGGTCCTACGAGCAGTACTTC
j_call: TRBJ2-7
v_call: TRBV7-9
d_call: TRBD1
clone_size: .

cdr3_aa: CASSSGNPYNEQFF
cdr3_nt: TGTGCCAGCAGCTCCGGGAATCCCTACAATGAGCAGTTCTTC
j_call: TRBJ2-1
v_call: TRBV7-9
d_call: .
clone_size: .

cdr3_aa: CASSFYPGLAGGRQETQYF
cdr3_nt: TGTGCCAGCAGTTTTTACCCGGGACTAGCGGGGGGGCGCCAAGAGACCCAGTACTTC
j_call: TRBJ2-5
v_call: TRBV27
d_call: TRBD2
clone_size: .

cdr3_aa: CASSHPGQGPKADTQYF
cdr3_nt: TGTGCCAGCAGCCACCCGGGACAGGGCCCAAAGGCAGATACGCAGTATTTT
j_call: TRBJ2-3
v_call: TRBV4-2
d_call: TRBD1
clone_size: .

cdr3_aa: CASSPTLAEYNEQFF
cdr3_nt: TGTGCCAGCTCACCGACACTAGCGGAATACAATGAGCAGTTCTTC
j_call: TRBJ2-1
v_call: TRBV18
d_call: TRBD2
clone_size: .

cdr3_aa: CASSPTDRAQNTGELFF
cdr3_nt: TGTGCCAGCTCACCCACTGACAGGGCGCAAAACACCGGGGAGCTGTTTTTT
j_call: TRBJ2-2
v_call: TRBV18
d_call: TRBD1
clone_size: .

cdr3_aa: CASSHDPGTDTLGGANVLTF
cdr3_nt: TGCGCCAGCAGCCACGATCCCGGGACAGACACCTTGGGGGGGGCCAACGTCCTGACTTTC
j_call: TRBJ2-6
v_call: TRBV5-1
d_call: TRBD1
clone_size: .

cdr3_aa: CASSLGQVGDEQYF
cdr3_nt: TGTGCCAGCTCTCTAGGGCAGGTAGGGGACGAGCAGTACTTC
j_call: TRBJ2-7
v_call: TRBV7-6
d_call: .
clone_size: .

cdr3_aa: CASSDRLAGVAGELFF
cdr3_nt: TGTGCCAGCAGCGACAGACTAGCGGGGGTCGCCGGGGAGCTGTTTTTT
j_call: TRBJ2-2
v_call: TRBV7-6
d_call: TRBD2
clone_size: .

cdr3_aa: CAISEQGQGGSEQFF
cdr3_nt: TGTGCCATCAGTGAGCAGGGACAGGGAGGGAGTGAGCAGTTCTTC
j_call: TRBJ2-1
v_call: TRBV10-3
d_call: TRBD1
clone_size: .

cdr3_aa: CASTTPGGSGEKLFF
cdr3_nt: TGTGCCAGCACCACTCCAGGAGGTTCAGGTGAAAAACTGTTTTTT
j_call: TRBJ1-4
v_call: TRBV28
d_call: .
clone_size: .

cdr3_aa: CASRFTSTSSYEQYF
cdr3_nt: TGCGCCAGCAGATTCACCTCAACGAGCTCCTACGAGCAGTACTTC
j_call: TRBJ2-7
v_call: TRBV4-1
d_call: .
clone_size: .

cdr3_aa: CAISELYNEQFF
cdr3_nt: TGTGCCATCAGTGAACTCTACAATGAGCAGTTCTTC
j_call: TRBJ2-1
v_call: TRBV10-3
d_call: .
clone_size: .

cdr3_aa: CASSIIAGEWTGELFF
cdr3_nt: TGCGCCAGCAGCATTATAGCGGGAGAGTGGACCGGGGAGCTGTTTTTT
j_call: TRBJ2-2
v_call: TRBV5-1
d_call: TRBD2
clone_size: .

cdr3_aa: CASSLGGQGSGYGYTF
cdr3_nt: TGTGCCAGCAGCTTAGGTGGACAGGGGAGCGGCTATGGCTACACCTTC
j_call: TRBJ1-2
v_call: TRBV11-2
d_call: TRBD1
clone_size: .

cdr3_aa: CASSAQGSSGNQPQHF
cdr3_nt: TGTGCCAGCAGCGCACAGGGGAGTAGTGGCAATCAGCCCCAGCATTTT
j_call: TRBJ1-5
v_call: TRBV4-2
d_call: TRBD1
clone_size: .

cdr3_aa: CASSQDRQGNRKLFF
cdr3_nt: TGTGCCAGCAGCCAAGATCGACAGGGGAATCGAAAACTGTTTTTT
j_call: TRBJ1-4
v_call: TRBV4-2
d_call: TRBD1
clone_size: .

cdr3_aa: CASSFSRSSYNEQFF
cdr3_nt: TGCGCCAGCAGCTTCTCCCGGAGCTCCTACAATGAGCAGTTCTTC
j_call: TRBJ2-1
v_call: TRBV5-1
d_call: .
clone_size: .

cdr3_aa: CASSLLGVGTEAFF
cdr3_nt: TGTGCCAGCAGTTTATTAGGGGTGGGGACTGAAGCTTTCTTT
j_call: TRBJ1-1
v_call: TRBV27
d_call: .
clone_size: .

cdr3_aa: CASSPPPGGPGANVLTF
cdr3_nt: TGTGCCAGCAGCCCACCCCCCGGGGGGCCTGGGGCCAACGTCCTGACTTTC
j_call: TRBJ2-6
v_call: TRBV11-2
d_call: .
clone_size: .

cdr3_aa: CASSLAPGAFF
cdr3_nt: TGTGCCAGCAGCTTAGCGCCCGGGGCTTTCTTT
j_call: TRBJ1-1
v_call: TRBV7-2
d_call: .
clone_size: .

cdr3_aa: CASSQGRTSGHNEQFF
cdr3_nt: TGTGCCAGCAGCCAAGGACGGACTAGCGGACACAATGAGCAGTTCTTC
j_call: TRBJ2-1
v_call: TRBV14
d_call: TRBD2
clone_size: .

cdr3_aa: CASSKEVPIEQYF
cdr3_nt: TGTGCCAGCTCAAAGGAGGTGCCGATCGAGCAGTACTTC
j_call: TRBJ2-7
v_call: TRBV18
d_call: .
clone_size: .

cdr3_aa: CASSISGGWNEQFF
cdr3_nt: TGTGCCAGCAGCATTAGCGGGGGGTGGAATGAGCAGTTCTTC
j_call: TRBJ2-1
v_call: TRBV9
d_call: TRBD2
clone_size: .

cdr3_aa: CASSFRGTGGFRITEAFF
cdr3_nt: TGTGCCAGCAGCTTCCGCGGGACAGGGGGATTTCGGATCACTGAAGCTTTCTTT
j_call: TRBJ1-1
v_call: TRBV5-6
d_call: TRBD1
clone_size: .

cdr3_aa: CASSPGTGGTDTQYF
cdr3_nt: TGTGCCAGCAGCCCCGGGACAGGGGGCACAGATACGCAGTATTTT
j_call: TRBJ2-3
v_call: TRBV9
d_call: TRBD1
clone_size: .

cdr3_aa: CASSPVGNEQFF
cdr3_nt: TGTGCCAGCAGCCCCGTCGGCAATGAGCAGTTCTTC
j_call: TRBJ2-1
v_call: TRBV6-6
d_call: .
clone_size: .

cdr3_aa: CASGLMGQGRNTGELFF
cdr3_nt: TGTGCTAGTGGTTTGATGGGTCAGGGGAGGAACACCGGGGAGCTGTTTTTT
j_call: TRBJ2-2
v_call: TRBV12-5
d_call: .
clone_size: .

cdr3_aa: CATSRGVLGGSYNEQFF
cdr3_nt: TGTGCCACCAGCAGAGGGGTCTTGGGGGGGTCCTACAATGAGCAGTTCTTC
j_call: TRBJ2-1
v_call: TRBV15
d_call: TRBD2
clone_size: .

cdr3_aa: CASSTDRGGQPQHF
cdr3_nt: TGTGCCAGTAGTACAGACAGGGGTGGTCAGCCCCAGCATTTT
j_call: TRBJ1-5
v_call: TRBV19
d_call: TRBD1
clone_size: once

cdr3_aa: CASSIPSGDSSNTGELFF
cdr3_nt: TGTGCCAGTAGTATACCTAGCGGGGATTCCTCGAACACCGGGGAGCTGTTTTTT
j_call: TRBJ2-2
v_call: TRBV19
d_call: TRBD2
clone_size: few

cdr3_aa: CASSSRQLANEKLFF
cdr3_nt: TGTGCCAGCAGTTCCCGACAGCTAGCTAATGAAAAACTGTTTTTT
j_call: TRBJ1-4
v_call: TRBV27
d_call: .
clone_size: .

cdr3_aa: CASRVSNSPLHF
cdr3_nt: TGTGCCAGCAGGGTGAGTAATTCACCCCTCCACTTT
j_call: TRBJ1-6
v_call: TRBV12-3/TRBV12-4
d_call: .
clone_size: .

cdr3_aa: CAIRGEDTQYF
cdr3_nt: TGTGCCATCCGGGGGGAAGATACGCAGTATTTT
j_call: TRBJ2-3
v_call: TRBV10-3
d_call: TRBD2
clone_size: .

cdr3_aa: CASTQSRGIQETQYF
cdr3_nt: TGTGCCAGCACTCAGAGCCGGGGAATCCAAGAGACCCAGTACTTC
j_call: TRBJ2-5
v_call: TRBV6-5
d_call: .
clone_size: .

cdr3_aa: CASSLGRGSSPLHF
cdr3_nt: TGTGCCAGCAGCCTCGGCAGGGGATCTTCACCCCTCCACTTT
j_call: TRBJ1-6
v_call: TRBV3-1/TRBV3-2
d_call: .
clone_size: once

cdr3_aa: CSASVDSGDSPLHF
cdr3_nt: TGCAGTGCTAGTGTAGACAGTGGGGATTCACCCCTCCACTTT
j_call: TRBJ1-6
v_call: TRBV20-1
d_call: .
clone_size: .

cdr3_aa: CASSSLFGADTQYF
cdr3_nt: TGTGCCAGCAGCAGCTTATTCGGAGCAGATACGCAGTATTTT
j_call: TRBJ2-3
v_call: TRBV11-1
d_call: .
clone_size: .

cdr3_aa: CASSTDYEQYF
cdr3_nt: TGTGCCAGCAGCACTGACTACGAGCAGTACTTC
j_call: TRBJ2-7
v_call: TRBV7-8
d_call: .
clone_size: .

cdr3_aa: CASFGGSGYGYTF
cdr3_nt: TGTGCCAGCTTTGGGGGCAGCGGCTATGGCTACACCTTC
j_call: TRBJ1-2
v_call: TRBV6-5
d_call: .
clone_size: .

cdr3_aa: CASSPWDGRETQYF
cdr3_nt: TGTGCCAGCAGCCCCTGGGACGGGAGAGAGACCCAGTACTTC
j_call: TRBJ2-5
v_call: TRBV7-9
d_call: .
clone_size: .

cdr3_aa: CATRTSDLSYNEQFF
cdr3_nt: TGTGCCACTAGGACTAGCGACCTGTCCTACAATGAGCAGTTCTTC
j_call: TRBJ2-1
v_call: TRBV15
d_call: TRBD2
clone_size: .

cdr3_aa: CATSDLGLAGDADTQYF
cdr3_nt: TGTGCCACCAGTGATTTGGGGCTAGCGGGAGACGCAGATACGCAGTATTTT
j_call: TRBJ2-3
v_call: TRBV24-1
d_call: TRBD2
clone_size: few

cdr3_aa: CASSYTGLAINEQFF
cdr3_nt: TGTGCCAGCAGCTATACGGGACTAGCGATCAATGAGCAGTTCTTC
j_call: TRBJ2-1
v_call: TRBV13
d_call: TRBD2
clone_size: once

cdr3_aa: CASSLAGTSVHEQFF
cdr3_nt: TGTGCCAGCAGCTTAGCCGGGACTAGCGTCCATGAGCAGTTCTTC
j_call: TRBJ2-1
v_call: TRBV11-2
d_call: TRBD2
clone_size: .

cdr3_aa: CASSPGTGASDSNQPQHF
cdr3_nt: TGTGCCAGCAGCCCTGGGACAGGGGCCTCGGATAGCAATCAGCCCCAGCATTTT
j_call: TRBJ1-5
v_call: TRBV7-9
d_call: TRBD1
clone_size: once

cdr3_aa: CASSPTTNLGEKLFF
cdr3_nt: TGCGCCAGCAGCCCGACGACTAACCTGGGGGAAAAACTGTTTTTT
j_call: TRBJ1-4
v_call: TRBV5-1
d_call: .
clone_size: .